This TCR beta chain was recorded in a study of T-cell memory formation after mild COVID-19. Turning to the study itself: The TCR clusters were mostly specific to one donor. Study-level points and caveats: Contracting clones, day 15 to 85, had balanced CD4/CD8, and later expanders favored CD4+. SARS-CoV-2 specificity was not confirmed for second-wave clones peaking on day 37.

Per germline, CDR1 SGHVS and CDR2 FQNEAQ. The V end lost 0 bases, the J end lost 5 bases, and 16 bases lay between the germline ends. The length of the CDR3 is 16 residues. A word on this clonotype: The target antigen is unknown.

5'RACE primed at constant segments yielded TCR alpha and TCR beta cDNA libraries bearing sample barcodes and UMIs. TCRdb redid the calling of the 5' RACE reads with MiXCR, one entry per CDR3 protein. The sample lists a few hundred thousand distinct CDR3 sequences; around 15% were seen once. The chain recombines TRBV7-8 with TRBJ2-5; D not resolved. The specimen was PBMCs or a T cell subset sorted from them (not recorded which). The receptor was isolated from a man between 18 and 29 years old who had mild COVID-19 (a few samples of this study predate the infection). Cell type and time point are not known. The CDR3 reads CASSLARQFGRETQYF. CDR3 in DNA: TGTGCCAGCAGCTTAGCCCGCCAGTTTGGTAGGGAGACCCAGTACTTC.